The 5 T cell receptor beta chains given below trace back to one sample, sequenced in a study of beta chain features in type 1 diabetes. TCRB transcripts that were expressed got sequenced, as all of the isolated RNA had been reverse transcribed. Libraries were prepared by immunoSEQ multiplex PCR; TCRdb keeps only in-frame clonotypes and omits some of them. The data hold a few hundred thousand clones, with roughly 15% observed a single time. Material: naive CD4+ T cells from blood. The receptors come from a woman between 18 and 30 years old in good health.

The V call is TRBV28, the J call TRBJ2-7; D gene unclear. CDR1 and CDR2 (germline): MDHEN, SYDVKM. The CDR3 consists of 13 residues. V was cut by 5 bases and J by 2 bases, with 10 bases left in between. CDR3 in DNA: TGTGCCAGCAGTCCCGCACCTACCTACGAGCAGTACTTC. It translates to CASSPAPTYEQYF.

The chain employs TRBV28 and TRBJ2-3, with 7 bases aligning to TRBD2. J gave up 5 bases and V 2 bases, and 10 bases lay outside the gene matches. The CDR3 is 16 residues long. The germline V gene has CDR1 MDHEN and CDR2 SYDVKM. The CDR3 DNA is TGTGCCAGCAGTTTAGGGTGGGGAGGGGCAAAAGATACGCAGTATTTT. Translation: CASSLGWGGAKDTQYF.

The chain carries TRBV4-3 and TRBJ2-3, with D uncertain. The CDR3 has 14 residues. V was shortened by 0 bases and J by 7 bases, with 11 bases between the two germline ends. Germline V gene sequence: CDR1 LGHNA, CDR2 YSLEER. CDR3: CASSQDSWANTQYF. The CDR3 coding sequence is TGCGCCAGCAGCCAAGATTCATGGGCGAATACGCAGTATTTT.

Only a few counts were recorded for this clone. The chain has TRBV20-1 and TRBJ1-1; D call uncertain. Germline CDR1 DFQATT, CDR2 SNEGSKA (reference sequence). Trimming took off 6 bases at V and 1 base at J, with 6 bases between the two ends. This CDR3 is 11 amino acids long. The DNA for the CDR3 is TGCAGTGCAAACAAGAACACTGAAGCTTTCTTT. Its translation: CSANKNTEAFF.

The chain links TRBV7-9 to TRBJ2-7; no reliable D call. Between the trimmed V and J ends, which lost 4 bases and 3 bases, there was a span of 4 bases. Germline CDR1 SEHNR, CDR2 FQNEAQ (reference sequence). The CDR3 spans 11 residues. The CDR3 protein is CASSSLYEQYF. The CDR3 bases are TGTGCCAGCAGCTCCCTCTACGAGCAGTACTTC.